A selection of T cell receptor beta chains follows, all from one sample in a study of Ad26.COV2.S vaccination and SARS-CoV-2 variants. TCRdb's table, derived via immunoSEQ multiplex PCR, lists solely in-frame clones and lacks some. Of some 410,000 clones listed, 92% are singletons. Material: peripheral blood, obtained in a trial of Ad26.COV2.S vaccine versus placebo. These receptors were taken from a person aged 18-65 years who received the Ad26.COV2.S COVID-19 vaccine or a placebo. CDR3s include the opening cysteine and the closing phenylalanine or tryptophan. The order of the fields is V gene, clone size, CDR3 protein. Clone sizes are given selectively: once, few, many, or a class where the clone is expanded.

TRBV18 . CASSPGDGQPQHF
TRBV18 once CASSPIGTGGGYTF
TRBV6-5 . CASRDDRGSYEQYF
TRBV5-1 few CASSTLQGEAFF
TRBV6-1 . CASSGMARSASNQPQHF
TRBV19 few CASSIGQGGNQPQHF
TRBV12-5 . CASGTNTGGHTEAFF
TRBV6-5 . CASSSGAYEQYF
TRBV7-6 . CASSPTLDSFNSPLHF
TRBV5-5 . CASSLYSRYTEAFF
TRBV18 . CASSPARNSGNTIYF
TRBV4-1 . CASSQVENYGYTF
TRBV4-3 . CASSHGGTGGYEQYF
TRBV19 . CASSTGQGLHNEQFF
TRBV18 . CASSPRKDSQETQYF
TRBV6-5 . CASSYLTKVPSEKLFF
TRBV5-1 . CASSPGLNLNTEAFF
TRBV7-2 . CASSLGNTQYF
TRBV21-1 . CASSERTGSGNQPQHF
TRBV28 . CASSSPRRDGSYEQYF
TRBV6-1 . CASSETQVWTEAFF
TRBV4-1 . CASSQSSGGLGTDTQYF